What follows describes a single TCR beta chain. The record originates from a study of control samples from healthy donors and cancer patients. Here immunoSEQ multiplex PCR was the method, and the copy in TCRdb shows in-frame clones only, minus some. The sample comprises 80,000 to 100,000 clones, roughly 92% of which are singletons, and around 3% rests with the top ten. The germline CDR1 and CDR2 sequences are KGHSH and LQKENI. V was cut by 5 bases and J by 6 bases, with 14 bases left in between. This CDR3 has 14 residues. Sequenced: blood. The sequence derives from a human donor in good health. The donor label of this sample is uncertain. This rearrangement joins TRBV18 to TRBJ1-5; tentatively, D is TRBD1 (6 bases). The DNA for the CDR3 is TGTGCCAGCTCAGAGGTACAGGGAACTCAGCCCCAGCATTTT. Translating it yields CASSEVQGTQPQHF.